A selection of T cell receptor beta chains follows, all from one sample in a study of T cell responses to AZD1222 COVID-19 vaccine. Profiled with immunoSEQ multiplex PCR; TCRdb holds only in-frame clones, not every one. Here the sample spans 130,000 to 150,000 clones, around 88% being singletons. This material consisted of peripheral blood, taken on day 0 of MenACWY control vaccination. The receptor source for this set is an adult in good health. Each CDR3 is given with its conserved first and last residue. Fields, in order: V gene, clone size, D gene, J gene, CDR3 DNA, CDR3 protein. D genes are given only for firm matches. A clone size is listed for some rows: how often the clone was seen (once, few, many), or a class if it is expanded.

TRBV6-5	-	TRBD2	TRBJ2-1	TGTGCCAGCAGTTACTCTCCTAGCGGGGGATACAATGAGCAGTTCTTC	CASSYSPSGGYNEQFF
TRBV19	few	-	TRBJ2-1	TGTGCCAGTAGTTACGTCAGAGATGATGAGCAGTTCTTC	CASSYVRDDEQFF
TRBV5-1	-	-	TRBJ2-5	TGCGCCAGCAGCTTGGAGTCATCACAAGAGACCCAGTACTTC	CASSLESSQETQYF
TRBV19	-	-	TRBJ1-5	TGTGCCAGTAGTACCCTAACAGCTGCCAATCAGCCCCAGCATTTT	CASSTLTAANQPQHF
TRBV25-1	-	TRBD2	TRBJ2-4	TGTGCCAGCAGTCTAGCGGGGGGGCCCGGCATTCAGTACTTC	CASSLAGGPGIQYF
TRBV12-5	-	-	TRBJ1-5	TGTGCTAGTGGTTTTTGGACAGCAGACAATCAGCCCCAGCATTTT	CASGFWTADNQPQHF
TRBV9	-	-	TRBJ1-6	TGTGCCAGCAGCGTAGGGGACATCCCGACCCTCCACTTT	CASSVGDIPTLHF
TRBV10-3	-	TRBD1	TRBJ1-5	TGTGCCATCAGTGAAAGGACAGGGGACCAGCCCCAGCATTTT	CAISERTGDQPQHF
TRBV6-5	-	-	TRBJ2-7	TGTGCCGCCCGGAAGGCCAACGAGCAGTACTTC	CAARKANEQYF
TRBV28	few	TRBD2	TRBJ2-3	TGTGCCAGCAAGTTAGCGGGAGGCACAGATACGCAGTATTTT	CASKLAGGTDTQYF
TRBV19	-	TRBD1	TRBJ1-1	TGTGCCAGTAGTGCCGGGGACAGGGGTTCGAACACTGAAGCTTTCTTT	CASSAGDRGSNTEAFF
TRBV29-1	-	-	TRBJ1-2	TGCAGCGTTGCTGGTCGAACTGGCTACACCTTC	CSVAGRTGYTF
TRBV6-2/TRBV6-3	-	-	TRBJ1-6	TGTGCCAGCAGTTACGGGCAGGCGACTCATTCACCCCTCCACTTT	CASSYGQATHSPLHF
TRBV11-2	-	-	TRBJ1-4	TGTGCCAGCAGCTTAGAGCTGACGGGTGAAAAACTGTTTTTT	CASSLELTGEKLFF
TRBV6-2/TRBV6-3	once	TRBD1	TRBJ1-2	TGTGCCAGCAGTGCCGGGACAGGGTCCGGCTACACCTTC	CASSAGTGSGYTF
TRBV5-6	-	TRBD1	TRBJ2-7	TGTGCCAGCAGCTCCGTAGTTATGACAGGGAGATCCTACGAGCAGTACTTC	CASSSVVMTGRSYEQYF
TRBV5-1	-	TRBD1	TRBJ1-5	TGCGCCAGCAGCTTGTCGGGACAGGGAAATCAGCCCCAGCATTTT	CASSLSGQGNQPQHF
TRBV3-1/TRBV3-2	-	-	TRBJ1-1	TGTGCCAGCAGCCTCTTGAGGACTGAAGCTTTCTTT	CASSLLRTEAFF
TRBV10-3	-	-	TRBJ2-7	TGTGCCATCAGTGAGGTGGACCAAAGCGGATACGAGCAGTACTTC	CAISEVDQSGYEQYF
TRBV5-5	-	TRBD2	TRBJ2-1	TGTGCCAGCAGCTTAGGGCCGGGACTAGCGGGCCACGAGCAGTTCTTC	CASSLGPGLAGHEQFF
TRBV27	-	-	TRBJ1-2	TGTGCCAGCAGTTTATCGATATCGGGAGGCTATGGCTACACCTTC	CASSLSISGGYGYTF
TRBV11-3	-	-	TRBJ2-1	TGTGCCAGCAGCTTAGTTTCCAGGGGCAATGAGCAGTTCTTC	CASSLVSRGNEQFF